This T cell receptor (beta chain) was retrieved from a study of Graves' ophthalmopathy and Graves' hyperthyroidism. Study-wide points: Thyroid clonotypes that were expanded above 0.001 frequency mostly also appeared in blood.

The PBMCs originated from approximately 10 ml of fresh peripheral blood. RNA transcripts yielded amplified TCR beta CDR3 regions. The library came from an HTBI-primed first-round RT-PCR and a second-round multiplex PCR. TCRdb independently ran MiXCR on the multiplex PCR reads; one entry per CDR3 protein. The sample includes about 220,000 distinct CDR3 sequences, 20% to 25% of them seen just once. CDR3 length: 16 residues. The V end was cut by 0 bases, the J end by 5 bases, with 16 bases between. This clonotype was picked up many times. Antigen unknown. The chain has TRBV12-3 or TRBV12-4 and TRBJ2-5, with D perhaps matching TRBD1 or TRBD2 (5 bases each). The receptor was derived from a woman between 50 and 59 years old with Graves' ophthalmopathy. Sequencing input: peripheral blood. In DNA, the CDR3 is TGTGCCAGCAGTTTAGCTTGGGACCCTCGAAGGGAGACCCAGTACTTC. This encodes CASSLAWDPRRETQYF.